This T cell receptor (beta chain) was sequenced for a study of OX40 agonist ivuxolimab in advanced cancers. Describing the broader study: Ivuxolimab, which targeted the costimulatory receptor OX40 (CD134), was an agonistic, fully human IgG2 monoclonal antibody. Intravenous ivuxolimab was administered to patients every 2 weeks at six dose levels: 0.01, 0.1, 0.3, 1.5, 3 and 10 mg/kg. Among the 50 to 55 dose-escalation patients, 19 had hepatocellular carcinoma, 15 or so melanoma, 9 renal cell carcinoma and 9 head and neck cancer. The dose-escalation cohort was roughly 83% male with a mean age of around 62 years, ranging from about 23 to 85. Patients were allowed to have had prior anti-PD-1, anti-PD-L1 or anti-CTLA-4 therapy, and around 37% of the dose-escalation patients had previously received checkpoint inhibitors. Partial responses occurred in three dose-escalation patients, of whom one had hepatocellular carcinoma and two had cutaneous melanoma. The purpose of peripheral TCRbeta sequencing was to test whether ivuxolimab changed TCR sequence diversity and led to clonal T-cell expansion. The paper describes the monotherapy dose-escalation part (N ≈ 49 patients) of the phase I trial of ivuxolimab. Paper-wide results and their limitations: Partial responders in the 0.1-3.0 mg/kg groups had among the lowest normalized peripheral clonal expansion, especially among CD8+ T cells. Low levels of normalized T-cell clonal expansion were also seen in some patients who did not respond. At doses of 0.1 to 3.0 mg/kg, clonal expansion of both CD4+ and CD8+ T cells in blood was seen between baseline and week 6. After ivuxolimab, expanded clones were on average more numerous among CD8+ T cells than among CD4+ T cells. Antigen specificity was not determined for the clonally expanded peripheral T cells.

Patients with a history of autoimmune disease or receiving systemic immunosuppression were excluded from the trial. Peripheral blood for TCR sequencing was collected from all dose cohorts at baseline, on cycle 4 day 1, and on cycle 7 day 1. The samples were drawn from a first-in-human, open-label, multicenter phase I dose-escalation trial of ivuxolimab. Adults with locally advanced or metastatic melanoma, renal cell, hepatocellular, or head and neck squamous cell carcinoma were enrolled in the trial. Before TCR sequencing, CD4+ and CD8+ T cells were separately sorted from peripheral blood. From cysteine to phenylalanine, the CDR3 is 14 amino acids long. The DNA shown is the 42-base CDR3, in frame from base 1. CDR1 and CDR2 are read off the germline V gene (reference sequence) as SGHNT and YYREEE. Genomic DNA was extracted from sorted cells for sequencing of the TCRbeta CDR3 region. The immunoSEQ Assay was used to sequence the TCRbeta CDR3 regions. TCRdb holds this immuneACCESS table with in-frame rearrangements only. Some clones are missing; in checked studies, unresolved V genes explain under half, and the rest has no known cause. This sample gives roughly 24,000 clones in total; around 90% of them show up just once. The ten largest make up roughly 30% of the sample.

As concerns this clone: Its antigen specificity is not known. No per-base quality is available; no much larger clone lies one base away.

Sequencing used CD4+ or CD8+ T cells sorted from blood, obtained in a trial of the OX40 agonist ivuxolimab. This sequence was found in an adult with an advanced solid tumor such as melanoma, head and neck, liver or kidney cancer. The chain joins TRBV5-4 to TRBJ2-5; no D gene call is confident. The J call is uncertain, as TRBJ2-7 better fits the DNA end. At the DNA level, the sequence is TGTGCCAGCAGCTTAACCGGCCACTCCTACGAGCAGTACTTC. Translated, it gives CASSLTGHSYEQYF.